Shown below are 27 T cell receptor beta chains from a single sample sequenced in a study of metastatic and nonmetastatic thyroid tumors. TCRdb re-called the PCR reads through MiXCR. The sample holds tens of thousands of clones; over 25% are singletons and the top ten take 5.4%. Ahead of thyroid surgery, no patient had received treatment of any kind. Sequencing was carried out using tumor tissue. The receptors come from a female donor with papillary thyroid cancer or a benign thyroid nodule (not recorded which). Some clones in this sample may be carry-over from other donors' samples.

To note about this clone: Its ends do not fully match the called genes, so a read error is possible. V usage is TRBV4-2 and J usage is TRBJ2-1; D is unclear. The CDR3 runs to 16 residues. Per the germline V gene, CDR1 is LGHNA and CDR2 is YNFKEQ. This CDR3 is CDSSLPKGRLSNEQFF. The CDR3 nucleotides are TGTGACAGCAGCCTACCTAAGGGTCGACTCTCCAATGAGCAGTTCTTC.

The chain recombines TRBV6-1 with TRBJ2-7; D is unclear. Trimming cost V 0 bases and J 10 bases, with 13 bases left between them. CDR3 length: 13 amino acids. In germline, CDR1 is MNHNS, CDR2 SASEGT. The DNA for the CDR3 is TGTGCCAGCAGTGAAGCCCCTCCGATGGATCAGTACTTC. Translating gives CASSEAPPMDQYF.

By sample fraction, this clone is medium-sized. The chain employs TRBV28 and TRBJ2-7; 8 bases match TRBD2. Germline values: CDR1 MDHEN, CDR2 SYDVKM. This CDR3 is built from 14 residues. J was trimmed by 2 bases and V by 5 bases; bases with no gene match: 5. The CDR3 loop is CASSRPGLAYEQYF. Written as DNA, the CDR3 is TGTGCCAGCAGTAGACCGGGACTAGCCTACGAGCAGTACTTC. The entire variable domain, with the rest obtained from reference TRBV28 and TRBJ2-7, is as follows: DVKVTQSSRYLVKRTGEKVFLECVQDMDHENMFWYRQDPGLGLRLIYFSYDVKMKEKGDIPEGYSVSREKKERFSLILESASTNQTSMYLCASSRPGLAYEQYFGPGTRLTVT.

The CDR3 DNA reads as TGTGCCAGCAGCCTGCCCGGGACATCGCCAGGTGTGGCTTTCTTT. Amino acid sequence: CASSLPGTSPGVAFF. The V gene is TRBV3-1, the J gene TRBJ1-1; tentative D call: TRBD1 (6 bases). There are 15 residues in the CDR3. The V end lost 4 bases, the J end lost 11 bases, and 23 bases lay between the germline ends. CDR1 is LGHDT and CDR2 is YNNKEL in the germline V gene (reference sequence).

The sample holds a few counts of this clone. The CDR3 reads CASVTSSYEQYF. CDR3 coding DNA: TGTGCCAGCGTGACTAGCTCCTACGAGCAGTACTTC. This chain uses TRBV6-1 with TRBJ2-7; D is possibly TRBD2 (6 bases). Germline loops: CDR1 MNHNS, CDR2 SASEGT. The ends were cut back, 8 bases at V and 0 bases at J, with 8 bases in the middle. The CDR3 runs to 12 residues.

This clone was detected many times. The chain has TRBV5-6 and TRBJ1-1, with TRBD1 matching over 9 bases. Germline V gives CDR1 SGHDT, CDR2 YYEEEE. V trimming: 3 bases; J trimming: 5 bases; junction bases outside the gene matches: 5. The CDR3 has 14 amino acids. The CDR3 protein is CASSSGTGYTEAFF. In DNA, the CDR3 is TGTGCCAGCAGCTCCGGGACAGGGTATACTGAAGCTTTCTTT.

In this sample, this clone turned up many times. The rearrangement links TRBV6-1 to TRBJ1-1, with D unresolved. Looked up from germline, CDR1 is MNHNS and CDR2 is SASEGT. The CDR3 length is 14 residues. V shed 2 bases and J shed 1 base, with 8 bases lying between them. The CDR3 nucleotides read TGTGCCAGCAGTGAACTTCGGGGGAACACTGAAGCTTTCTTT. Its translation is CASSELRGNTEAFF.

The chain carries TRBV20-1 and TRBJ2-3; maybe TRBD2 (5 bases). The CDR3 extends over 14 amino acids. Germline CDR1 reads DFQATT; CDR2 reads SNEGSKA (reference sequence). Trimming took off 3 bases at V and 6 bases at J, with 16 bases between the two ends. In DNA, the CDR3 is TGCAGTGCTAGTGAGCGGAGGCCTATGGATACGCAGTATTTT. It encodes CSASERRPMDTQYF.

This clone came up many times. This chain links TRBV20-1 with TRBJ1-3; D might be TRBD1 (6 bases). Trimming pared 4 bases from V and 0 bases from J, leaving 10 bases between. The CDR3 has 14 residues. Germline CDR1 DFQATT, CDR2 SNEGSKA (reference sequence). The CDR3 coding sequence is TGCAGTGCTAACCGGGACAACTCTGGAAACACCATATATTTT. This codes for CSANRDNSGNTIYF.

This clone ranks as medium-sized. V and J are TRBV2 and TRBJ1-2; unclear D gene. CDR3 length equals 13 residues. V shed 4 bases and J shed 3 bases, with 9 bases lying between them. CDR1 and CDR2 (germline): SNHLY, FYNNEI. The CDR3 DNA is TGTGCCAGCAGTGTTCCGGAGTACTATGGCTACACCTTC. Encoded protein: CASSVPEYYGYTF.

Note on this clone: Germline and junction disagree at one end, which may indicate a read error. This rearrangement joins TRBV24-1 to TRBJ2-1; possibly TRBD1 for D (5 bases). The CDR3 spans 13 residues. Germline CDR1 KGHDR, CDR2 SFDVKD. CDR3 nucleotides: TGTGCCTCCAGTGAACAGGACATATATGAGGAGTTCTTC. Amino acid sequence: CASSEQDIYEEFF.

This clone was observed many times. V is TRBV20-1 and J is TRBJ2-3; tentative D call: TRBD2 (6 bases). The CDR3 runs to 13 residues. Between the trimmed V and J ends, which lost 4 bases and 5 bases, there was a span of 13 bases. Germline CDR1 and CDR2: DFQATT and SNEGSKA (reference sequence). In nucleotides, the CDR3 is TGCAGTGCTACTAGCGTTGTTCAAGATACGCAGTATTTT. It is translated as CSATSVVQDTQYF.

The chain couples TRBV30 to TRBJ1-1; weak D call: TRBD1 (6 bases). The V gene lost 5 bases and the J gene lost 9 bases, with 16 bases spanning the gap. This CDR3 region has 12 residues. Germline assignment: CDR1 GTSNPN and CDR2 SVGIG (reference sequence). CDR3 region: CAWGGPGAKAFF. The CDR3 coding sequence is TGTGCCTGGGGGGGCCCAGGGGCAAAAGCTTTCTTT.

This clone was observed at least ten times. The chain combines TRBV5-1 with TRBJ2-5, with 7 positions matching TRBD2. V lost 4 bases to trimming and J lost 5 bases; unmatched junction nucleotides: 5. Germline loops: CDR1 SGHRS, CDR2 YFSETQ. The CDR3 is made up of 13 amino acids. For the CDR3, the DNA is TGCGCCAGCAGCACCGGGGGGTGGGAGACCCAGTACTTC. Its protein product is CASSTGGWETQYF.

V and J are TRBV20-1 and TRBJ2-7, with 10 bases identical to TRBD2. Looked up from germline, CDR1 is DFQATT and CDR2 is SNEGSKA (reference sequence). This CDR3 has 14 amino acids. Trimming took 6 bases from V and 2 from J; bases not matched to a gene: 7. The CDR3 spells CSARTSGFTYEQYF. The CDR3 bases are TGCAGTGCCCGGACTAGCGGATTTACCTACGAGCAGTACTTC.

As to this clone: At one end the junction does not follow the germline gene, possibly because of a read error. The rearrangement uses TRBV11-2 and TRBJ2-7; D is ambiguous. The CDR3 spans 15 residues. The germline V gene has CDR1 SGHAT and CDR2 FQNNGV. CDR3 sequence (DNA): TGTGCCAGCATCTTAATGGTTGTAGGGATCCGCGAGCAGTACTTC. Protein sequence: CASILMVVGIREQYF.

This clone was observed at least ten times. This chain joins TRBV2 and TRBJ1-5; no reliable D call. There are 15 residues in the CDR3. CDR1 SNHLY and CDR2 FYNNEI come from the germline V gene. Trimming removed 6 bases from V and 4 bases from J, with 16 bases in between. The DNA of the CDR3 is TGTGCCAGCAGCCCGAGGCCGGGAGGGAATCAGCCCCAGCATTTT. Protein: CASSPRPGGNQPQHF.

The chain is built from TRBV7-8 and TRBJ2-6; D is undetermined. V dropped 5 bases and J dropped 4 bases, with 21 bases sitting between them. There are 18 residues in the CDR3. Germline V CDR1 and CDR2: SGHVS, FQNEAQ. CDR3 sequence reads: CASSPQGLDFSGANVLTF. The DNA of the CDR3 is TGTGCCAGCAGCCCCCAAGGGCTAGACTTCTCAGGGGCCAACGTCCTGACTTTC.

This clone was seen a few times. The chain couples TRBV4-1 to TRBJ2-6, with D possibly being TRBD1 (5 bases). CDR3 length equals 18 residues. Per the germline V gene, CDR1 is MGHRA and CDR2 is YSYEKL. V lost 4 bases and J lost 0, with 16 bases in between. For the CDR3, the DNA is TGCGCCAGCAGCCTTACGGTACAGGCGGCCTCTGGGGCCAACGTCCTGACTTTC. Protein product: CASSLTVQAASGANVLTF.

Ten or more counts support this clone. At one end the junction does not follow the germline gene, possibly because of a read error. This chain connects TRBV5-4 to TRBJ1-6; D is unclear. This CDR3 is built from 15 residues. In germline, CDR1 is SGHNT, CDR2 YYREEE (reference sequence). CDR3 DNA sequence: TGTGACAGCAGGCTAATCTCTCAAGTTGGCTCACCCCTCCACTTT. Its protein product is CDSRLISQVGSPLHF.

This clone is labeled as medium-sized. The rearrangement joins TRBV20-1 to TRBJ2-1; D not resolved. Between the trimmed V and J ends, which lost 1 base and 14 bases, there was a span of 15 bases. CDR3 length: 12 amino acids. CDR1 is DFQATT, CDR2 SNEGSKA, per germline (reference sequence). The CDR3 nucleotides read TGCAGTGCTAGAGTGGCCAACAGTAAAAAGTTCTTC. This codes for CSARVANSKKFF.

Ten or more counts support this clone. Distinct nucleotide sequences in the sample also encode this CDR3. The rearrangement links TRBV20-1 to TRBJ2-1, with unresolved D. The CDR3 covers 11 residues. V dropped 0 bases and J dropped 7 bases, with 4 bases sitting between them. Germline assignment: CDR1 DFQATT and CDR2 SNEGSKA (reference sequence). The CDR3 sequence: CSARDWNEQFF. The DNA for the CDR3 is TGCAGTGCTAGAGACTGGAATGAGCAGTTCTTC.

The rearrangement uses TRBV6-2 or TRBV6-3 and TRBJ2-5; D ambiguous. The CDR3 has 13 amino acids. Germline lookup yields CDR1 MNHEY and CDR2 SVGEGT. V was shortened by 5 bases and J by 4 bases, with 11 bases between the two germline ends. Here the CDR3 reads CASSPSRAETQYF. CDR3 nucleotides: TGTGCCAGCAGTCCGAGTCGAGCAGAGACCCAGTACTTC.

This chain links TRBV7-9 with TRBJ2-1, with D perhaps given as TRBD1 or TRBD2 (5 bases each). Trimming removed 11 bases from V and 5 bases from J, with 19 bases in between. This CDR3 has 14 amino acids. The germline V gene has CDR1 SEHNR and CDR2 FQNEAQ (reference sequence). For the CDR3, the DNA is TGTGCCTGGAACGGGGCTTATCATGACAATGAGCAGTTCTTC. It yields the protein CAWNGAYHDNEQFF. Full variable domain (rest looked up from reference TRBV7-9 and TRBJ2-1): DTGVSQNPRHKITKRGQNVTFRCDPISEHNRLYWYRQTLGQGPEFLTYFQNEAQLEKSRLLSDRFSAERPKGSFSTLEIQRTEQGDSAMYLCAWNGAYHDNEQFFGPGTRLTVL.

This clone was picked up many times. This chain connects TRBV19 to TRBJ2-7; 7 bases line up with TRBD1. CDR1 LNHDA and CDR2 SQIVND come from the germline V gene (reference sequence). J was trimmed by 0 bases and V by 4 bases; bases with no gene match: 3. The CDR3 is made up of 14 amino acids. The CDR3 reads CASSTTGSSYEQYF. The CDR3 DNA reads TGTGCCAGTAGTACGACAGGGAGCTCCTACGAGCAGTACTTC. Drawing the rest from reference TRBV19 and TRBJ2-7, the complete variable domain is DGGITQSPKYLFRKEGQNVTLSCEQNLNHDAMYWYRQDPGQGLRLIYYSQIVNDFQKGDIAEGYSVSREKKESFPLTVTSAQKNPTAFYLCASSTTGSSYEQYFGPGTRLTVT.

The chain links TRBV11-2 to TRBJ1-4, with D possibly being TRBD1 (6 bases). This CDR3 has 14 amino acids. V was clipped by 5 bases and J by 2 bases, with 9 bases between them. Germline CDR1 SGHAT, CDR2 FQNNGV. The CDR3 loop reads CASSGGATNEKLFF. For the CDR3, the DNA is TGTGCCAGCAGCGGGGGCGCGACTAATGAAAAACTGTTTTTT.

This clone has at least ten counts. The V and J genes are TRBV9 and TRBJ2-2; D not certain. Germline lookup yields CDR1 SGDLS and CDR2 YYNGEE. V was shortened by 4 bases and J by 2 bases, with 3 bases between the two germline ends. The CDR3 has 12 amino acids. The CDR3 nucleotides are TGTGCCAGCAGCCCCAACACCGGGGAGCTGTTTTTT. It translates to CASSPNTGELFF.